Presented here are 10 T cell receptor beta chains from one specimen sequenced in a study of blood T cell repertoires in COVID-19. Repertoires were generated with immunoSEQ multiplex PCR, while TCRdb's copy carries only in-frame clones and drops some. The top ten clones hold approximately 39% of a sample with approximately 43,000 clones, 81% of them seen once. The specimen was peripheral blood. Source of these receptors: a man in his forties with active or convalescent COVID-19.

The chain is built from TRBV27 and TRBJ2-5; weak D call: TRBD1 (6 bases). Germline V gives CDR1 MNHEY, CDR2 SMNVEV (reference sequence). The CDR3 has 15 amino acids. V was shortened by 1 base and J by 4 bases, with 13 bases between the two germline ends. The CDR3 coding sequence is TGTGCCAGCAGTTTATTGCAGGGGATAGGAGAGACCCAGTACTTC. This gives the protein CASSLLQGIGETQYF.

V gene TRBV7-9 combines with J gene TRBJ1-3; maybe TRBD1 (5 bases). The CDR3 is 15 residues long. With 6 bases removed from V and 4 bases from J, the gap between germline ends came to 16 bases. In germline, CDR1 is SEHNR, CDR2 FQNEAQ (reference sequence). The CDR3 is CASSPGTYRGNTIYF. Written as DNA, the CDR3 is TGTGCCAGCAGTCCGGGGACTTACCGGGGAAACACCATATATTTT.

This clone appeared once. The chain combines TRBV7-3 with TRBJ2-2; a weak D match, TRBD2 (5 bases). The CDR3 is 13 amino acids. Germline lookup yields CDR1 SGHTA and CDR2 FQGTGA. V was trimmed by 2 bases and J by 7 bases, leaving 8 bases between them. The CDR3 sequence is CASSLSGIGELFF. The CDR3 DNA sequence: TGTGCCAGCAGCTTATCCGGGATCGGGGAGCTGTTTTTT. Filled out from reference TRBV7-3 and TRBJ2-2, the complete variable domain reads GAGVSQTPSNKVTEKGKYVELRCDPISGHTALYWYRQSLGQGPEFLIYFQGTGAADDSGLPNDRFFAVRPEGSVSTLKIQRTERGDSAVYLCASSLSGIGELFFGEGSRLTVL.

The chain couples TRBV5-1 to TRBJ1-1; a weak D match, TRBD1 (6 bases). Germline lookup yields CDR1 SGHRS and CDR2 YFSETQ. The V and J ends lost 0 bases and 6 bases respectively, with 9 bases between them. This CDR3 spans 13 amino acids. CDR3 sequence: CASSLDTGPEAFF. CDR3 nucleotide sequence: TGCGCCAGCAGCTTGGACACAGGGCCTGAAGCTTTCTTT.

The chain uses TRBV2 and TRBJ2-2, with TRBD2 matching 7 bases. Germline V gene data show CDR1 as SNHLY and CDR2 as FYNNEI. The CDR3 runs to 17 residues. Trimming at V came to 7 bases and at J to 5 bases, leaving 16 bases not matched to a gene. CDR3 amino acids: CASTLGGNLWVTGELFF. The DNA of the CDR3 is TGTGCCAGCACTTTGGGAGGGAACCTGTGGGTTACCGGGGAGCTGTTTTTT. The full variable domain, completed using reference TRBV2 and TRBJ2-2, is EPEVTQTPSHQVTQMGQEVILRCVPISNHLYFYWYRQILGQKVEFLVSFYNNEISEKSEIFDDQFSVERPDGSNFTLKIRSTKLEDSAMYFCASTLGGNLWVTGELFFGEGSRLTVL.

The chain recombines TRBV15 with TRBJ2-7; TRBD2 agrees at 7 bases. In germline, CDR1 is LNHNV, CDR2 YYDKDF (reference sequence). V dropped 6 bases and J dropped 0; count of bases not matched to a gene: 8. This CDR3 comprises 15 residues. The CDR3 protein is CATSLGGQTSYEQYF. In nucleotides, the CDR3 is TGTGCCACCAGTTTGGGAGGGCAGACCTCCTACGAGCAGTACTTC.

CDR3 residues: CATLPSDPASLGYNEQFF. The CDR3 nucleotides are TGTGCCACACTACCGTCCGATCCCGCTAGTTTGGGCTACAATGAGCAGTTCTTC. The chain uses TRBV27 and TRBJ2-1; D ambiguous. The V gene lost 10 bases and the J gene lost 3 bases, with 28 bases spanning the gap. Germline V gene lookup returns CDR1 MNHEY and CDR2 SMNVEV (reference sequence). The CDR3 length is 18 residues.

This clone was observed a single time. J is TRBJ2-2 and V is TRBV19, with a weak D call TRBD2 (5 bases). In germline, CDR1 is LNHDA, CDR2 SQIVND (reference sequence). The CDR3 is 13 amino acids. The V end lost 4 bases, the J end lost 6 bases, and 9 bases lay between the germline ends. The CDR3 DNA is TGTGCCAGTAGTACTAGCCAACCCGGGGAGCTGTTTTTT. Protein product: CASSTSQPGELFF.

CDR3 bases: TGCAGTGCTAGTCACCTCAGACTAGCGAACCTTTACCGGGGAGATACGCAGTATTTT. Residues: CSASHLRLANLYRGDTQYF. J is TRBJ2-3 and V is TRBV20-1, with 8 bases matching TRBD2. The CDR3 loop spans 19 amino acids. Germline loops: CDR1 DFQATT, CDR2 SNEGSKA (reference sequence). V lost 3 bases to trimming and J lost 5 bases; unmatched junction nucleotides: 22.

The gene calls are TRBV5-4 and TRBJ2-5; TRBD2 aligns across 7 bases. The V gene end was trimmed by 4 bases and the J gene end by 3 bases; junction bases not matched to a gene: 12. The CDR3 extends over 16 amino acids. Germline values: CDR1 SGHNT, CDR2 YYREEE (reference sequence). CDR3 DNA sequence: TGTGCCAGCAGCCCGGAAGCGGGGTGGGAGGAAGAGACCCAGTACTTC. Protein sequence: CASSPEAGWEEETQYF.